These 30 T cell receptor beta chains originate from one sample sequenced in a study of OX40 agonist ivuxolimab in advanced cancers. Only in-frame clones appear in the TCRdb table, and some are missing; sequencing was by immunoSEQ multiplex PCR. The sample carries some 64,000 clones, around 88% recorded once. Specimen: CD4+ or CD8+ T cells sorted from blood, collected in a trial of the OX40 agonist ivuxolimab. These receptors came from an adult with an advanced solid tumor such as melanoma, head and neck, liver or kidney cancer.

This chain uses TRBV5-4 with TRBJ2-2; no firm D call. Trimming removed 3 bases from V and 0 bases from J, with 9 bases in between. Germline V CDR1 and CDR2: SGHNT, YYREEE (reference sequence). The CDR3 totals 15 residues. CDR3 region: CASSSGTPNTGELFF. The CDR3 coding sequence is TGTGCCAGCAGCTCCGGTACTCCGAACACCGGGGAGCTGTTTTTT.

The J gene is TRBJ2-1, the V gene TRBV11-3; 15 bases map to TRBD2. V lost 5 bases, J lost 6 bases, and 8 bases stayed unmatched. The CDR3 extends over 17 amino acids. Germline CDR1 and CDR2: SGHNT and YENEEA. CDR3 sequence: CASSPGLAGGEGNEQFF. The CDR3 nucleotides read TGTGCCAGCAGCCCCGGACTAGCGGGAGGGGAGGGCAATGAGCAGTTCTTC.

In nucleotides, the CDR3 is TGTGCCAGTAGTATAGATGTCCGCACTGAAGCTTTCTTT. It yields the protein CASSIDVRTEAFF. The chain employs TRBV19 and TRBJ1-1; D unclear. The CDR3 has 13 residues. V lost 0 bases and J 4 bases, leaving 6 bases between the germline ends. CDR1 is LNHDA, CDR2 SQIVND, per germline (reference sequence).

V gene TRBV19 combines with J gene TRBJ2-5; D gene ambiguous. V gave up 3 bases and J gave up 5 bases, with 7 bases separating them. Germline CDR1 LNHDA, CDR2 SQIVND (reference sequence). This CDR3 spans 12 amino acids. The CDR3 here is CASSIPGETQYF. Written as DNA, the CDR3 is TGTGCCAGTAGTATCCCCGGGGAGACCCAGTACTTC.

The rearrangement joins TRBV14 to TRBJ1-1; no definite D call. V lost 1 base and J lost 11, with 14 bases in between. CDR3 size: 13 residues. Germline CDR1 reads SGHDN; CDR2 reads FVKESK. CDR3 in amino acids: CASSQAFYLNAFF. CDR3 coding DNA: TGTGCCAGCAGCCAAGCTTTTTACTTGAACGCTTTCTTT.

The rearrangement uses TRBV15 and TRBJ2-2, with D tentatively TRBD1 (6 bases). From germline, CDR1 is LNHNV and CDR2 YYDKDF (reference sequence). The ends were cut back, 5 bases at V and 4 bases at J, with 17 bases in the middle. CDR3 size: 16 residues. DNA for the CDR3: TGTGCCACCAGCGCTACTACAGGGAAGGCCACCGGGGAGCTGTTTTTT. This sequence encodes CATSATTGKATGELFF.

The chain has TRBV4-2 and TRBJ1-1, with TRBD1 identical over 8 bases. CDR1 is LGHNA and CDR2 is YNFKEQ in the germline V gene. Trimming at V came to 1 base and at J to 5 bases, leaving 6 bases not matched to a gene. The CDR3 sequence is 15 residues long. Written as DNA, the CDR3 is TGTGCCAGCAGCCAAGGGCGACAGGGGAGTACTGAAGCTTTCTTT. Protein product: CASSQGRQGSTEAFF.

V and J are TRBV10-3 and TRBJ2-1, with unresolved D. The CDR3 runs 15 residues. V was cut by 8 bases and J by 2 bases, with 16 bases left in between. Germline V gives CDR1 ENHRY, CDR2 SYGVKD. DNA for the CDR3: TGTGCCATCTCGGGCGGATTAACCCCCTACAATGAGCAGTTCTTC. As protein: CAISGGLTPYNEQFF.

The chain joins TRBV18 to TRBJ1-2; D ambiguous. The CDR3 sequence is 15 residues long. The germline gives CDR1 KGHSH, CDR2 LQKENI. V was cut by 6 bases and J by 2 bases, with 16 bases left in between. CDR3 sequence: CASSPDTDLNYGYTF. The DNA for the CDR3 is TGTGCCAGCTCCCCCGACACCGACTTGAACTATGGCTACACCTTC.

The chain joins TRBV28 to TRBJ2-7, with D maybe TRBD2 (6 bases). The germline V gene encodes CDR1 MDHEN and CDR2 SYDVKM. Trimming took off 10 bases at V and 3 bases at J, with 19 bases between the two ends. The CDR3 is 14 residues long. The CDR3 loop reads CATEPTRAIYEQYF. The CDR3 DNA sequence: TGTGCCACCGAACCGACTAGAGCTATCTACGAGCAGTACTTC.

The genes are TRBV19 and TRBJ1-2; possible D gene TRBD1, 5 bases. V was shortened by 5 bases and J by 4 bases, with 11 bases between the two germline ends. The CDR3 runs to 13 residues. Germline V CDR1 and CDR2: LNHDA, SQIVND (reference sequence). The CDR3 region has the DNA TGTGCCAGTAGTCGGGACGGCCTCTATGGCTACACCTTC. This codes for CASSRDGLYGYTF.

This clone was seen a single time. CDR3 in amino acids: CASKISGSVYEQYF. The CDR3 region has the DNA TGCGCCAGCAAAATTAGCGGGAGTGTCTACGAGCAGTACTTC. This sequence joins TRBV5-1 and TRBJ2-7, with 9 bases fitting TRBD2. V lost 6 bases, J lost 3 bases, and 7 bases stayed unmatched. The CDR3 contains 14 residues. Germline CDR1 is SGHRS and CDR2 is YFSETQ.

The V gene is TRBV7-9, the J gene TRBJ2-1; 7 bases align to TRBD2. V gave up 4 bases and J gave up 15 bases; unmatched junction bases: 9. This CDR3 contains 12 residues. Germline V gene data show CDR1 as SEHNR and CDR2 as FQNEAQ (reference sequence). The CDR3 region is CASSSPTSMAFF. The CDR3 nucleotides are TGTGCCAGCAGCTCCCCGACTAGCATGGCGTTCTTC.

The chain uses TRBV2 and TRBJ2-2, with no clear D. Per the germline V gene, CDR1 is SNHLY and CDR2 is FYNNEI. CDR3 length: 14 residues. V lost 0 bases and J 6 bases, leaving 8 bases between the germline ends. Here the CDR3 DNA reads TGTGCCAGCAGTGAAGCTCGATCTGCCGGGGAGCTGTTTTTT. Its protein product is CASSEARSAGELFF. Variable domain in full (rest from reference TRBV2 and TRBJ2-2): EPEVTQTPSHQVTQMGQEVILRCVPISNHLYFYWYRQILGQKVEFLVSFYNNEISEKSEIFDDQFSVERPDGSNFTLKIRSTKLEDSAMYFCASSEARSAGELFFGEGSRLTVL.

CDR3 DNA sequence: TGCGCCAGCAGCCTCTGGAGCGGGAACACTGAAGCTTTCTTT. Translated: CASSLWSGNTEAFF. V usage is TRBV4-1 and J usage is TRBJ1-1; the D is unclear. Germline CDR1 reads MGHRA; CDR2 reads YSYEKL. This CDR3 is 14 amino acids long. V shed 4 bases and J shed 1 base, with 10 bases lying between them.

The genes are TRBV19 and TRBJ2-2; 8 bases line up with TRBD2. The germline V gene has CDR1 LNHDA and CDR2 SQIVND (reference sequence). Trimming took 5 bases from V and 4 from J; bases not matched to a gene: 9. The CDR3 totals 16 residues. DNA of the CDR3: TGTGCCAGTAGTTCATCCGGGACTAGTGTCACCGGGGAGCTGTTTTTT. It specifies CASSSSGTSVTGELFF.

The CDR3 DNA reads TGTGCCAGCAGCTTGCCTCAGATTTATCAGCCCCAGCATTTT. The encoded protein is CASSLPQIYQPQHF. This chain connects TRBV11-2 to TRBJ1-5; D unresolved. The V end was cut by 3 bases, the J end by 5 bases, with 11 bases between. The CDR3 is 14 residues long. CDR1 SGHAT and CDR2 FQNNGV come from the germline V gene.

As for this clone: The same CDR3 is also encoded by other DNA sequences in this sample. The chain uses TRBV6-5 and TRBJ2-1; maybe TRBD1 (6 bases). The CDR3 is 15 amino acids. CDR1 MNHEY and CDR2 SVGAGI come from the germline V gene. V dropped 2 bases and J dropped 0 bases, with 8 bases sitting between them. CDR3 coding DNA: TGTGCCAGCAGTTACAGGGGGAGCTCCTACAATGAGCAGTTCTTC. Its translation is CASSYRGSSYNEQFF.

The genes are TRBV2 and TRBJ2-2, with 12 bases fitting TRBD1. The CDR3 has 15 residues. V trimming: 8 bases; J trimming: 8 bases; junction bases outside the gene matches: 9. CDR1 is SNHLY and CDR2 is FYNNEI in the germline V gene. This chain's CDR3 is CASLRDRGQVGELFF. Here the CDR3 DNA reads TGTGCCAGCCTCAGGGACAGGGGGCAAGTTGGGGAGCTGTTTTTT.

The CDR3 DNA follows: TGTGCCAGCAGCTTAACGTCAGTCGCCGGTGGCTACACCTTC. Encoded protein: CASSLTSVAGGYTF. The V and J genes are TRBV7-3 and TRBJ1-2; no clear D gene. CDR1 is SGHTA and CDR2 is FQGTGA in the germline V gene. V was cut by 0 bases and J by 7 bases, with 12 bases left in between. The CDR3 length is 14 residues.

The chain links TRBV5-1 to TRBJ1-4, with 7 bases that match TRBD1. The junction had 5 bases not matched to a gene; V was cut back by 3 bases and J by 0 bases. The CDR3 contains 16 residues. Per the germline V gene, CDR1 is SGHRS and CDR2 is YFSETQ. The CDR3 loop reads CASSSGQTTTNEKLFF. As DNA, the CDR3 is TGCGCCAGCAGCTCGGGACAGACTACAACTAATGAAAAACTGTTTTTT.

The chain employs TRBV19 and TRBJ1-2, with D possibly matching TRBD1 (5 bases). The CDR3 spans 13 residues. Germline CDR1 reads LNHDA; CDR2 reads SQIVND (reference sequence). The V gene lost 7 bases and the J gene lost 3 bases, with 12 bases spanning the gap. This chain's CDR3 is CASNPQGHYGYTF. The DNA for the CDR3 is TGTGCCAGTAACCCCCAGGGCCACTATGGCTACACCTTC.

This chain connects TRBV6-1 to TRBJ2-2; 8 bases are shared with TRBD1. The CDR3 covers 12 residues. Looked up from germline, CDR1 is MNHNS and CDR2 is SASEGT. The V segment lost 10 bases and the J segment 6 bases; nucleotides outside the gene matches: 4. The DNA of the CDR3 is TGTGCCACGGACAGGGCGGCCGGGGAGCTGTTTTTT. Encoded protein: CATDRAAGELFF.

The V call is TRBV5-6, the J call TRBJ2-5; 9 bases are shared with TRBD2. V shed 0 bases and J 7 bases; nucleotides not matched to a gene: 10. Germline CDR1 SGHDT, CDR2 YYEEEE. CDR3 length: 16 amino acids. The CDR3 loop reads CASSLASGTVRTTQYF. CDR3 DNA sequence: TGTGCCAGCAGCTTGGCTAGCGGGACCGTGCGAACGACCCAGTACTTC. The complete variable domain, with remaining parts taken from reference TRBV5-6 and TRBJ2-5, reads DAGVTQSPTHLIKTRGQQVTLRCSPKSGHDTVSWYQQALGQGPQFIFQYYEEEERQRGNFPDRFSGHQFPNYSSELNVNALLLGDSALYLCASSLASGTVRTTQYFGPGTRLLVL.

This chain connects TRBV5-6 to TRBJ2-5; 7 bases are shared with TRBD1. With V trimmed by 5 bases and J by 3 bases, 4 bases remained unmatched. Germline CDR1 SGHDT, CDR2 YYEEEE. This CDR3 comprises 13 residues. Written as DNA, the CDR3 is TGTGCCAGCAGTTGGGACAGAAAAGAGACCCAGTACTTC. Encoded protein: CASSWDRKETQYF. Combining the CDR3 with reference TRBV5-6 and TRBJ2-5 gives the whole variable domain DAGVTQSPTHLIKTRGQQVTLRCSPKSGHDTVSWYQQALGQGPQFIFQYYEEEERQRGNFPDRFSGHQFPNYSSELNVNALLLGDSALYLCASSWDRKETQYFGPGTRLLVL.

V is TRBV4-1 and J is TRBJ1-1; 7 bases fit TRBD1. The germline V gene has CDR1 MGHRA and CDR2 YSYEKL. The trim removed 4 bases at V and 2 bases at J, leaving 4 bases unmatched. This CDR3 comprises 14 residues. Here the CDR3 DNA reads TGCGCCAGCAGCCTCGACAGGGAAAACACTGAAGCTTTCTTT. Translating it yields CASSLDRENTEAFF.

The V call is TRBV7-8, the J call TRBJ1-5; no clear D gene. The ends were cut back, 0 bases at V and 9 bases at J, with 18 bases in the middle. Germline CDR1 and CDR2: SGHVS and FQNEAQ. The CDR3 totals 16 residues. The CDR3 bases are TGTGCCAGCAGCTTAGCTATCGGCGGGCGCTCGAGGCCCCAGCATTTT. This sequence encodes CASSLAIGGRSRPQHF.

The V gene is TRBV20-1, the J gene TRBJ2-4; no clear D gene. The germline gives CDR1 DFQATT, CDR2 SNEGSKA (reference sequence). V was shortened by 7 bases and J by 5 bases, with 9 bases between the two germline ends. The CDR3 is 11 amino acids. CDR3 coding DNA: TGCAGTGGCCGCGAAGAAAACATTCAGTACTTC. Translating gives CSGREENIQYF.

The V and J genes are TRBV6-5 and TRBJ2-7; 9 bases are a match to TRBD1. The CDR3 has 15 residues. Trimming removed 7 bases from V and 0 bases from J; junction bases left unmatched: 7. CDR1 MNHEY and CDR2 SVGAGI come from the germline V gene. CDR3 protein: CASTPQGAGSYEQYF. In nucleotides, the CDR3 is TGTGCCAGCACTCCACAGGGGGCAGGCTCCTACGAGCAGTACTTC.

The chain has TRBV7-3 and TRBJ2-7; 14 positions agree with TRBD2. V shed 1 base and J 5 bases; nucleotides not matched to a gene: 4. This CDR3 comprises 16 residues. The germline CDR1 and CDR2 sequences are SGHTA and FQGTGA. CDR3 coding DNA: TGTGCCAGCAGCTTAAGAGGGACTAGCGGGAGAAACGAGCAGTACTTC. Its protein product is CASSLRGTSGRNEQYF.